Described below is a single TCR beta chain sequence and its context. The sample is drawn from a study of blood T cell repertoires in COVID-19. Study-level information: Samples taken during acute and convalescent COVID-19 were collected in the United States, Italy and Spain. PBMCs, B-cell-depleted T cells, or T cells provided the cDNA or gDNA that made up the material.

Germline values: CDR1 SGDLS, CDR2 YYNGEE. This CDR3 has 16 amino acids. V shed 3 bases and J 2 bases; nucleotides not matched to a gene: 9. Original analysis: Quantification of nucleated cells was approximated via reference gene primer amplification. The table came from immunoSEQ multiplex PCR; TCRdb's copy has only in-frame clones and leaves some out. V and J calls and clone size are as listed in that table; D and trimming were resolved from the DNA. The sample lists 100,000 to 150,000 clones; about 88% were seen once. The rearrangement joins TRBV9 to TRBJ2-3; the match to TRBD2 covers 7 bases. This clonotype was obtained from a woman aged 80 or older with acute or convalescent COVID-19. Sample: peripheral blood. The DNA for the CDR3 is TGTGCCAGCAGCGCCTGGGTCGGGGGGATCACAGATACGCAGTATTTT. This gives the protein CASSAWVGGITDTQYF.